The 18 T cell receptor beta chains listed next were all sequenced from one sample in a study of T cells of healthy individuals. TCRdb reanalysed the 5' RACE reads using MiXCR and keeps one entry per CDR3 protein. The table lists around 53,000 distinct CDR3 sequences, 14% to 15% of them singletons. These receptors came from a human donor in good health.

The chain carries TRBV5-1 and TRBJ1-1, with TRBD1 matching over 8 bases. The CDR3 contains 13 residues. CDR1 is SGHRS, CDR2 YFSETQ, per germline. Trimming removed 4 bases from V and 11 bases from J; junction bases left unmatched: 10. The CDR3 loop reads CASSHRQGLEAFF. The CDR3 bases are TGCGCCAGCAGCCACCGACAGGGGCTCGAGGCTTTCTTT.

In this sample, this clonotype turned up many times. The chain has TRBV29-1 and TRBJ2-7; 11 bases map to TRBD2. This CDR3 is 14 amino acids long. Trimming cost V 6 bases and J 1 base; bases outside gene matches: 5. The germline gives CDR1 SQVTM, CDR2 ANQGSEA. The CDR3 DNA reads as TGCAGCGTGACTGGACTAGCGGGTTCCTACGAGCAGTACTTC. Translating it yields CSVTGLAGSYEQYF.

This clonotype was detected ten times or more. This chain links TRBV14 with TRBJ2-3; D gene ambiguous. Trimming shortened V by 4 bases and J by 5 bases, and 4 bases separated the two germline ends. The CDR3 is made up of 11 amino acids. Germline V lookup: CDR1 SGHDN, CDR2 FVKESK. CDR3 sequence (DNA): TGTGCCAGCAGCCTGCAAGATACGCAGTATTTT. Amino acid sequence: CASSLQDTQYF.

In this sample, this clonotype turned up many times. The chain carries TRBV4-3 and TRBJ1-2; maybe TRBD1 (5 bases). The germline V gene encodes CDR1 LGHNA and CDR2 YSLEER. This CDR3 has 14 residues. Trimming cost V 3 bases and J 1 base, with 9 bases left between them. CDR3: CASSQQGINYGYTF. The CDR3 DNA follows: TGCGCCAGCAGCCAGCAGGGCATTAACTATGGCTACACCTTC.

This chain uses TRBV5-5 with TRBJ2-5, with TRBD2 as a possible D gene (5 bases). Trimming took off 4 bases at V and 4 bases at J, with 11 bases between the two ends. This CDR3 spans 13 amino acids. CDR1 and CDR2 from the germline V gene are SGHKS and YYEKEE (reference sequence). The CDR3 sequence is CASSLAAGETQYF. The DNA of the CDR3 is TGTGCCAGCAGCCTAGCTGCGGGAGAGACCCAGTACTTC.

The chain has TRBV13 and TRBJ2-3, with 10 nucleotides matching TRBD1. In germline, CDR1 is PRHDT, CDR2 FYEKMQ (reference sequence). V shed 8 bases and J 1 base; nucleotides not matched to a gene: 6. This CDR3 contains 15 residues. The CDR3 is CASRPGTGGTDTQYF. DNA for the CDR3: TGTGCCAGCCGCCCGGGGACAGGGGGCACAGATACGCAGTATTTT.

This clonotype came up many times. The V and J genes are TRBV20-1 and TRBJ1-2; 11 bases agree with TRBD1. The ends lost 2 bases at V and 3 bases at J; junction bases unmatched: 14. The germline gives CDR1 DFQATT, CDR2 SNEGSKA (reference sequence). The CDR3 sequence is 18 residues long. In nucleotides, the CDR3 is TGCAGTGCTAGACGCATCCGGGACAGGGGGATTAGGGACTATGGCTACACCTTC. Amino acids: CSARRIRDRGIRDYGYTF.

At least ten counts were recorded for this clonotype. The V call is TRBV29-1, the J call TRBJ2-3; D uncertain. The CDR3 extends over 14 amino acids. V lost 4 bases, J lost 7 bases, and 18 bases lay in between. CDR1 SQVTM and CDR2 ANQGSEA come from the germline V gene. The chain's CDR3 is CSVVPLGFEHTQYF. In DNA form, the CDR3 reads TGCAGCGTTGTTCCTTTGGGATTCGAACATACGCAGTATTTT.

The sample holds a few counts of this clonotype. The chain uses TRBV14 and TRBJ1-3, with D hard to call. The CDR3 is 16 amino acids. The V gene's germline CDR1 is SGHDN and CDR2 FVKESK. Trimming pared 0 bases from V and 0 bases from J, leaving 9 bases between. The CDR3 sequence: CASSQELENSGNTIYF. CDR3 bases: TGTGCCAGCAGCCAAGAACTCGAAAACTCTGGAAACACCATATATTTT.

There are many counts of this clonotype. This rearrangement joins TRBV5-1 to TRBJ2-7; weak D call: TRBD2 (6 bases). Between the trimmed V and J ends, which lost 4 bases and 0 bases, there was a span of 14 bases. Germline V gives CDR1 SGHRS, CDR2 YFSETQ. The CDR3 runs to 15 residues. CDR3 DNA: TGCGCCAGCAGCCTGGACTACACGACCTCCTACGAGCAGTACTTC. As protein: CASSLDYTTSYEQYF.

Comments on this clonotype: The junction shows a germline mismatch at one end, possibly a read error. The J gene is TRBJ2-1, the V gene TRBV18, with 10 bases lining up with TRBD2. The germline gives CDR1 KGHSH, CDR2 LQKENI. This CDR3 comprises 15 residues. CDR3 nucleotide sequence: TGTGCCAACTCACCACGGCTAGCGGGAGCCAATGAGCAGTTCTTC. This codes for CANSPRLAGANEQFF.

The V gene is TRBV3-1, the J gene TRBJ1-2; D unclear. This CDR3 is 12 amino acids long. Germline CDR1 LGHDT, CDR2 YNNKEL (reference sequence). V was shortened by 0 bases and J by 6 bases, with 5 bases between the two germline ends. CDR3 DNA: TGTGCCAGCAGCCAAGAAGGGAATGGCTACACCTTC. This codes for CASSQEGNGYTF.

This clonotype was seen repeatedly, ten times or more. The chain has TRBV12-2 and TRBJ2-7; the table names TRBD1, a call not compared with the DNA. TRBV12-2 is reported as a pseudogene. CDR3 length: 15 residues. CDR3 nucleotide sequence: TGTGCAAGTCGCTCCCGGGACAGCCACACCTACGAGCAGTACTTC. This sequence encodes CASRSRDSHTYEQYF.

This clonotype was counted many times. The chain is built from TRBV20-1 and TRBJ2-2; tentative D call: TRBD2 (5 bases). Germline CDR1 and CDR2: DFQATT and SNEGSKA (reference sequence). The CDR3 is made up of 13 amino acids. The V gene lost 3 bases and the J gene lost 5 bases, with 10 bases spanning the gap. The CDR3 region has the DNA TGCAGTGCTAGTCAAAGAGGGACCGGGGAGCTGTTTTTT. This codes for CSASQRGTGELFF.

The V gene is TRBV10-3, the J gene TRBJ2-3, with 8 bases that match TRBD1. J gave up 2 bases and V 6 bases, and 4 bases lay outside the gene matches. The CDR3 spans 14 residues. The V gene's germline CDR1 is ENHRY and CDR2 SYGVKD. This CDR3 reads CAIRQGQDTDTQYF. CDR3 DNA sequence: TGTGCCATCAGGCAGGGACAGGACACAGATACGCAGTATTTT.

This clonotype was counted only a few times. The CDR3 sequence: CSVEGPRDTEAFF. The CDR3 region has the DNA TGCAGCGTTGAAGGACCAAGGGACACTGAAGCTTTCTTT. The chain carries TRBV29-1 and TRBJ1-1, with unresolved D. The germline V and J ends were trimmed by 1 base and 3 bases, with 9 bases remaining between them. CDR1 SQVTM and CDR2 ANQGSEA come from the germline V gene. This CDR3 is built from 13 residues.

The chain carries TRBV21-1 and TRBJ2-7; the tabulated D call, TRBD2, remains unverified against the DNA. TRBV21-1 is a pseudogene segment. This CDR3 has 17 residues. The CDR3 here is CARAGLAGDFLSYEQYF. The CDR3 DNA reads TGTGCCAGAGCGGGACTAGCGGGAGACTTCTTATCCTACGAGCAGTACTTC.

Ten or more counts support this clonotype. V is TRBV27 and J is TRBJ2-7; D might be TRBD1 or TRBD2, each matching 5 bases. The CDR3 length is 17 residues. V lost 2 bases and J 1 base, leaving 18 bases between the germline ends. The germline V gene encodes CDR1 MNHEY and CDR2 SMNVEV (reference sequence). The CDR3 loop is CASSLREWGKQSYEQYF. The CDR3 bases are TGTGCCAGCAGTTTACGTGAGTGGGGGAAGCAGTCCTACGAGCAGTACTTC.